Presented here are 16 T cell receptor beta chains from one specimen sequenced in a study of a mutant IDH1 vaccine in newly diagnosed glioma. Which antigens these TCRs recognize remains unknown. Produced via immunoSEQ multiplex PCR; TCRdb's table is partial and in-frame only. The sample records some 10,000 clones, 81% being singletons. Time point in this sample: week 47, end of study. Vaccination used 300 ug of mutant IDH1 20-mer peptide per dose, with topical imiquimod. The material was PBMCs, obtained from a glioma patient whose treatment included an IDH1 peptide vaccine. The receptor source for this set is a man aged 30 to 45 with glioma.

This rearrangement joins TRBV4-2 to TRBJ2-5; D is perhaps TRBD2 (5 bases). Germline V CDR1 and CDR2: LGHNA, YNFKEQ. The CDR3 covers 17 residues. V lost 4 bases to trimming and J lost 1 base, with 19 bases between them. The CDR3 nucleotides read TGTGCCAGCAGCCGAGGAGAGGGCCCAGGAGGCCAAGAGACCCAGTACTTC. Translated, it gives CASSRGEGPGGQETQYF.

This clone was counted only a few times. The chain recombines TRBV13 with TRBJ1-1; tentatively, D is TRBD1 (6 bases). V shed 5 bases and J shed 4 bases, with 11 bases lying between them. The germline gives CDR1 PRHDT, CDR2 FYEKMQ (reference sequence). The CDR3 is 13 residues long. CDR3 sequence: CASSPRTVTEAFF. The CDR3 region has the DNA TGTGCCAGCAGCCCTCGGACAGTCACTGAAGCTTTCTTT.

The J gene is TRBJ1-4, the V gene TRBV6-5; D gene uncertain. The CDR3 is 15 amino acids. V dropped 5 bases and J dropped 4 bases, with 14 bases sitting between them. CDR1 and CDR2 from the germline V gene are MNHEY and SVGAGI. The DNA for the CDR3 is TGTGCCAGCAGTCCCAACAGAGCAAGTAATGAAAAACTGTTTTTT. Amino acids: CASSPNRASNEKLFF.

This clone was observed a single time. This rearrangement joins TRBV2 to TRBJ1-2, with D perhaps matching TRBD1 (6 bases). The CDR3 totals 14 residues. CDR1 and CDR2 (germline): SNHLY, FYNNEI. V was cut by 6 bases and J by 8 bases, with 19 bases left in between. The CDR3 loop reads CASSPGELDAGYTF. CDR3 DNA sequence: TGTGCCAGCAGCCCAGGGGAGCTGGACGCGGGCTACACCTTC. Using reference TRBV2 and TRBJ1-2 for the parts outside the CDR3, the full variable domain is EPEVTQTPSHQVTQMGQEVILRCVPISNHLYFYWYRQILGQKVEFLVSFYNNEISEKSEIFDDQFSVERPDGSNFTLKIRSTKLEDSAMYFCASSPGELDAGYTFGSGTRLTVV.

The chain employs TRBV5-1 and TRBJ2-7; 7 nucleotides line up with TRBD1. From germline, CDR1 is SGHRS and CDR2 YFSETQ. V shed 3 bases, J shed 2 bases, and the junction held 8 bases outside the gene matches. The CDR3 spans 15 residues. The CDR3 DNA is TGCGCCAGCAGCTCCACCGGGACAGCAACCTACGAGCAGTACTTC. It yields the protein CASSSTGTATYEQYF.

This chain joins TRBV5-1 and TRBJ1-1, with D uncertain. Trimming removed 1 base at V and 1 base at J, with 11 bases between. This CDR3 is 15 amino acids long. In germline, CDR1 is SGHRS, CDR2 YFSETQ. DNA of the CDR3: TGCGCCAGCAGCTTGTTTCGGGGTTCGAACACTGAAGCTTTCTTT. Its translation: CASSLFRGSNTEAFF. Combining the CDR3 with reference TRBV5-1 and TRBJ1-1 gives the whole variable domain KAGVTQTPRYLIKTRGQQVTLSCSPISGHRSVSWYQQTPGQGLQFLFEYFSETQRNKGNFPGRFSGRQFSNSRSEMNVSTLELGDSALYLCASSLFRGSNTEAFFGQGTRLTVV.

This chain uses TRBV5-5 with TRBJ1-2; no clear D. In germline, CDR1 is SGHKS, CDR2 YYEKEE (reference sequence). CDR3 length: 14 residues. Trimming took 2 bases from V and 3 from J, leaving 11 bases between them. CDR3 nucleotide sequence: TGTGCCAGCAGCTTTCCTGGGGAGGACTATGGCTACACCTTC. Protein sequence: CASSFPGEDYGYTF. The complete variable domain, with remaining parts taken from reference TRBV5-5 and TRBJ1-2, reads DAGVTQSPTHLIKTRGQQVTLRCSPISGHKSVSWYQQVLGQGPQFIFQYYEKEERGRGNFPDRFSARQFPNYSSELNVNALLLGDSALYLCASSFPGEDYGYTFGSGTRLTVV.

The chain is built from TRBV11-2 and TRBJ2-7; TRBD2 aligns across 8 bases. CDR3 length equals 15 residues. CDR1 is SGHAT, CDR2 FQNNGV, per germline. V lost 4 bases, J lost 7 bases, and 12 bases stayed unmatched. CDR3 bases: TGTGCCAGCAGCTCAATTAGCGGGACGCCTAAGGAGCAGTACTTC. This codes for CASSSISGTPKEQYF.

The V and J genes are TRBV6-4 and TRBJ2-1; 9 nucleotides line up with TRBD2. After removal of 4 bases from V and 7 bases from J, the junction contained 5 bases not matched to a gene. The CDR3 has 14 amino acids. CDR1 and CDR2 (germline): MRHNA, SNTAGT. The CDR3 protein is CASSVAGEGNEQFF. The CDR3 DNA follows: TGTGCCAGCAGTGTAGCGGGAGAGGGGAATGAGCAGTTCTTC.

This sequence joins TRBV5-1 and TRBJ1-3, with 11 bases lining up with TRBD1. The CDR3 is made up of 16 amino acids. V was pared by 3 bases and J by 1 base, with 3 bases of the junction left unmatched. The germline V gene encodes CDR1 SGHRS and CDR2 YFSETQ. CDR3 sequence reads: CASSYGQGASGNTIYF. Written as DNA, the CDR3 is TGCGCCAGCAGCTACGGACAGGGGGCTTCTGGAAACACCATATATTTT.

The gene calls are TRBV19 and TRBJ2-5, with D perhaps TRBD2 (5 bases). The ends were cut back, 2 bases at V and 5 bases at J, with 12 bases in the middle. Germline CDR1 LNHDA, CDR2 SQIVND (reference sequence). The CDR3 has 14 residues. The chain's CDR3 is CASSIRELRETQYF. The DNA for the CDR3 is TGTGCCAGTAGTATAAGGGAGTTGCGGGAGACCCAGTACTTC.

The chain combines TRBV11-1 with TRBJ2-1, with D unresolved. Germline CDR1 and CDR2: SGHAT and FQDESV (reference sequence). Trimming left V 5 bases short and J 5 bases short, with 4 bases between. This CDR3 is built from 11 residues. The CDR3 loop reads CASSRHNEQFF. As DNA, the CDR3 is TGTGCCAGCAGCCGACACAATGAGCAGTTCTTC. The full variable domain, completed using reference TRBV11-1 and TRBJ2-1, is EAEVAQSPRYKITEKSQAVAFWCDPISGHATLYWYRQILGQGPELLVQFQDESVVDDSQLPKDRFSAERLKGVDSTLKIQPAELGDSAMYLCASSRHNEQFFGPGTRLTVL.

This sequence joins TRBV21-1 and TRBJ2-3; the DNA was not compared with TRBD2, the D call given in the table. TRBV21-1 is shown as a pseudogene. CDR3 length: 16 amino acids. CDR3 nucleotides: TGTGCCAGCAGCGTAGGAGGGACTAGGCTCACAGATACGCAGTATTTT. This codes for CASSVGGTRLTDTQYF.

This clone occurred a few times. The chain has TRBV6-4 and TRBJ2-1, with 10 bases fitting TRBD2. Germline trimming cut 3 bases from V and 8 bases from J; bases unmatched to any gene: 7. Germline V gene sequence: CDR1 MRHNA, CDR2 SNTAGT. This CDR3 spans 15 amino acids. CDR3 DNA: TGTGCCAGCAGTGAGGCACTAGCGGGACCGGATGAGCAGTTCTTC. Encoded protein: CASSEALAGPDEQFF.

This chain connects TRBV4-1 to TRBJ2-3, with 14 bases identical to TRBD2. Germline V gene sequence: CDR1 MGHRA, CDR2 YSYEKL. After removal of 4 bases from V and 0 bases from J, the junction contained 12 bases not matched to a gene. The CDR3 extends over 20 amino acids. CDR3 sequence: CASSLSPGTSGRGSTDTQYF. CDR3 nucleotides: TGCGCCAGCAGCCTATCGCCCGGGACTAGCGGGAGAGGGAGCACAGATACGCAGTATTTT.

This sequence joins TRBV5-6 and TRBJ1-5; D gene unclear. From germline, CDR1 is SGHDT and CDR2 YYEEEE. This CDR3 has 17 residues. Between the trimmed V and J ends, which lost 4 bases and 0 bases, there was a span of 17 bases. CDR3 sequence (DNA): TGTGCCAGCAGCGACGCTCAAGGGAGGTATAGCAATCAGCCCCAGCATTTT. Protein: CASSDAQGRYSNQPQHF.